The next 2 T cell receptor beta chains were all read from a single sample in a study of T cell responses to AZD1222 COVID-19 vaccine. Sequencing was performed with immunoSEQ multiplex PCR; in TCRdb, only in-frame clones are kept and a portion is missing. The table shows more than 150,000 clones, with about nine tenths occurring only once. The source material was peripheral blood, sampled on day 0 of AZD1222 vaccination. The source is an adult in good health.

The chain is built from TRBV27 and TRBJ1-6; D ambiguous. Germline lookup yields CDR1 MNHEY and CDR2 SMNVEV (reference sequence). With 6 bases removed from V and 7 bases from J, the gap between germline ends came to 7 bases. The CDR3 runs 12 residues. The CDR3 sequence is CASSTDNSPLHF. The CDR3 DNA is TGTGCCAGCAGCACGGACAATTCACCCCTCCACTTT.

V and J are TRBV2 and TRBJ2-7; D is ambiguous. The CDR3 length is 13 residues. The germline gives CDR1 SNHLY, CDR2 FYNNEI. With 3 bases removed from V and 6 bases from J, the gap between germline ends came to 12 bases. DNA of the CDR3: TGTGCCAGCAGTGAGTTGGGGTACGGCGAGCAGTACTTC. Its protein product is CASSELGYGEQYF.